The subject of this entry is one T cell receptor beta chain. This sample stems from a study of a mutant IDH1 vaccine in newly diagnosed glioma. The method was immunoSEQ multiplex PCR; TCRdb's version includes in-frame clones alone and lacks a portion of them. The data show tens of thousands of clones, about three quarters seen once. V lost 3 bases, J lost 4 bases, and 5 bases lay in between. The CDR3 sequence is 11 residues long. Germline-derived CDR1 and CDR2 are SGHRS and YFSETQ. Regarding time point: baseline, week 1 (first vaccination visit). Treatment of the sample: pre-vaccination baseline after standard-of-care therapy.

The chain has TRBV5-1 and TRBJ2-7, with no clear D. The sequence came from a woman between 40 and 50 years old with glioma. This material consisted of PBMCs, taken from a glioma patient treated with radiotherapy, temozolomide or both. Here the CDR3 reads CASSSEYEQYF. The CDR3 nucleotides are TGCGCCAGCAGCTCCGAATACGAGCAGTACTTC. Using reference TRBV5-1 and TRBJ2-7 for the parts outside the CDR3, the full variable domain is KAGVTQTPRYLIKTRGQQVTLSCSPISGHRSVSWYQQTPGQGLQFLFEYFSETQRNKGNFPGRFSGRQFSNSRSEMNVSTLELGDSALYLCASSSEYEQYFGPGTRLTVT.